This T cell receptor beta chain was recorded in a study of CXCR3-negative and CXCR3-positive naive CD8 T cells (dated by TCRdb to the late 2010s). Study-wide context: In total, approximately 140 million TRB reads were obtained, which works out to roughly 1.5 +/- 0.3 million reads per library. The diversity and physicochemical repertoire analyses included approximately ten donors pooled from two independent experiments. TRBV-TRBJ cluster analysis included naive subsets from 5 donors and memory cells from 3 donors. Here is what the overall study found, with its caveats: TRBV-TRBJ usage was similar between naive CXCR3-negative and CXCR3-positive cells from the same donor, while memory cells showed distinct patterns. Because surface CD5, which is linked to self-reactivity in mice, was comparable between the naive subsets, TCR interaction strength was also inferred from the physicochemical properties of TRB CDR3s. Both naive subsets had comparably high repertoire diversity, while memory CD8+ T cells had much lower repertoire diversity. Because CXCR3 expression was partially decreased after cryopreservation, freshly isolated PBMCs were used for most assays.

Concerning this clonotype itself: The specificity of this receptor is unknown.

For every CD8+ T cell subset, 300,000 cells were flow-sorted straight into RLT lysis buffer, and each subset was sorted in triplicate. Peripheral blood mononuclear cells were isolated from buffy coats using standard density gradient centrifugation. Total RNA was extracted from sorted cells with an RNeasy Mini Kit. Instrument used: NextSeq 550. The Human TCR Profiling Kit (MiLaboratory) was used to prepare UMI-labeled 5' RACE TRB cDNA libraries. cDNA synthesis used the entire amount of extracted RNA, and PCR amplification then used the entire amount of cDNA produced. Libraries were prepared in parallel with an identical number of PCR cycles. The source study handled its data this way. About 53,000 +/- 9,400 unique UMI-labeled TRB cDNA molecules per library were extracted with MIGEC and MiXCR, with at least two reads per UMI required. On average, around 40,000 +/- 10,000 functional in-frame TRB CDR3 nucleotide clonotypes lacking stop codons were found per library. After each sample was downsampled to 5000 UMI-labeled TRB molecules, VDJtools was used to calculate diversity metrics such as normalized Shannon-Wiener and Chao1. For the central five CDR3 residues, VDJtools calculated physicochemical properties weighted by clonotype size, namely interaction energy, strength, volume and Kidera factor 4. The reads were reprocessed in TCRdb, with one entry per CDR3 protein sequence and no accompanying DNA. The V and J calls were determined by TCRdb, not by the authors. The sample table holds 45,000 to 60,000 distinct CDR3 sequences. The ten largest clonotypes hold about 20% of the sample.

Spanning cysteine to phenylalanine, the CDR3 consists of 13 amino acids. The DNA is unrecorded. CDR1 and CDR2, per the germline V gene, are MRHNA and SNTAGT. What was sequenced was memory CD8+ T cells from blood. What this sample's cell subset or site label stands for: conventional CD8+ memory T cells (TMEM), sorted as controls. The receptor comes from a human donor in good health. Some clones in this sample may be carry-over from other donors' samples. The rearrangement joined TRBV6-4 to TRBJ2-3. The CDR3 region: CASSESPWGTQYF.